This TCR beta chain is from a study of response to subunit inactivated influenza vaccine. The CDR3 sequence is 17 residues long. CDR1 is MNHEY and CDR2 is SMNVEV in the germline V gene (reference sequence). V gave up 1 base and J gave up 4 bases, with 17 bases separating them. This clonotype was found a few times. Its target is not known. In TCRdb, the RT-PCR reads were re-called with MiXCR into one record per CDR3 protein. The table records around 790,000 distinct CDR3 sequences, 20% to 25% of them present only once. General study points: The authors suggested that every seasonal influenza vaccination recruits few new T cells.

This chain connects TRBV27 to TRBJ1-5; weak D call: TRBD1 (6 bases). Sequenced material: PBMCs from blood, taken less than 6 days after vaccination. The sequence was collected from a man aged 45-60 years who received an inactivated influenza vaccine. The CDR3 sequence is CASSLYGRQGNNQPQHF. The CDR3 bases are TGTGCCAGCAGTTTATACGGAAGGCAGGGGAATAATCAGCCCCAGCATTTT.